This TCR beta chain was recorded in a study of blood T cell repertoires in COVID-19. Study-level information: Donors in the United States, Italy and Spain gave samples during acute or convalescent COVID-19. PBMCs, B-cell-depleted T cells, or T cells were the source of the cDNA or gDNA that made up the material.

Original handling: From reference gene primer amplification, estimates of nucleated cell counts were derived. Generated by immunoSEQ multiplex PCR, the TCRdb table keeps only in-frame clones and is missing some. Clonal size and the V and J genes are those of that table, whereas D and trimming came from the DNA. The sample consists of 200,000 to 300,000 clones, roughly 86% of them appearing once. Germline V CDR1 and CDR2: MNHNS, SASEGT. This CDR3 is 13 amino acids long. Trimming took 6 bases from V and 0 from J, leaving 8 bases between them. The chain has TRBV6-1 and TRBJ1-1; D possibly corresponds to TRBD1 (6 bases). The receptor comes from an elderly woman with COVID-19, enrolled during active disease. Sequenced material: peripheral blood. The CDR3 coding sequence is TGTGCCAGCAGAAAGGGGGTGAACACTGAAGCTTTCTTT. As protein: CASRKGVNTEAFF.